Listed below are T cell receptor beta chains from one sample, sequenced in a study of blood T cell repertoires in COVID-19. The repertoire was sequenced with immunoSEQ multiplex PCR; TCRdb's copy has only in-frame clones and lacks some. The table shows some 130,000 clones, with 70% to 90% occurring only once. The material sequenced was peripheral blood. The receptors originated from a human donor in a cohort sampled during active COVID-19. CDR3s include the opening cysteine and the closing phenylalanine or tryptophan. The order of the fields is D gene, J gene, V gene, clone size, CDR3 DNA, CDR3 protein. The D gene is left open where the match is weak. Not all rows give a size; the values are once, few, many and, for expanded clones, a class.

D gene: NA
J gene: TRBJ1-2
V gene: TRBV30
clone size: NA
CDR3 DNA: TGTGCCTGGAAGATCAGGGAAATGGACTACACCTTC
CDR3 protein: CAWKIREMDYTF

D gene: NA
J gene: TRBJ1-2
V gene: TRBV5-1
clone size: few
CDR3 DNA: TGCGCCAGCAGCTTGGGCCCGGCCAGGGATCATGGCTACACCTTC
CDR3 protein: CASSLGPARDHGYTF

D gene: NA
J gene: TRBJ1-6
V gene: TRBV7-2
clone size: once
CDR3 DNA: TGTGCCAGCAGCTTGTGGGTTTCAGGGCGTAATTCACCCCTCCACTTT
CDR3 protein: CASSLWVSGRNSPLHF

D gene: NA
J gene: TRBJ2-5
V gene: TRBV6-6
clone size: NA
CDR3 DNA: TGTGCCAGCCGTCGGACAGAAGAGACCCAGTACTTC
CDR3 protein: CASRRTEETQYF

D gene: NA
J gene: TRBJ2-7
V gene: TRBV28
clone size: NA
CDR3 DNA: TGTGCCAGCAGTTTTTTAATTGGTGCGGCCCCCGGCTACGAGCAGTACTTC
CDR3 protein: CASSFLIGAAPGYEQYF

D gene: TRBD2
J gene: TRBJ2-2
V gene: TRBV19
clone size: NA
CDR3 DNA: TGTGCCAGTAATGTTCCTAGCGGCACCGGGGAGCTGTTTTTT
CDR3 protein: CASNVPSGTGELFF

D gene: TRBD1
J gene: TRBJ2-7
V gene: TRBV11-1
clone size: few
CDR3 DNA: TGTGCCAGCAGACCTCGGACAGGGACCTACGAGCAGTACTTC
CDR3 protein: CASRPRTGTYEQYF

D gene: NA
J gene: TRBJ2-1
V gene: TRBV7-9
clone size: NA
CDR3 DNA: TGTGCCAGCAGCTTAATAATTGGGCAAAACTTCCTCCCTGAGCAGTTCTTC
CDR3 protein: CASSLIIGQNFLPEQFF

D gene: NA
J gene: TRBJ2-6
V gene: TRBV5-4
clone size: NA
CDR3 DNA: TGTGCCAGCAGCTCGGGCTGGGCAGGGGAAAGCGTCCTGACTTTC
CDR3 protein: CASSSGWAGESVLTF

D gene: NA
J gene: TRBJ2-4
V gene: TRBV20-1
clone size: once
CDR3 DNA: TGCAGTGCTAGGGGGGGGCCAGGGCAGTACTTC
CDR3 protein: CSARGGPGQYF

D gene: TRBD2
J gene: TRBJ2-7
V gene: TRBV7-6
clone size: NA
CDR3 DNA: TGTGCCAGCAGCCAGTCCACTAGCGGGGGCCTCTACTCCTACGAGCAGTACTTC
CDR3 protein: CASSQSTSGGLYSYEQYF

D gene: TRBD1
J gene: TRBJ2-3
V gene: TRBV29-1
clone size: NA
CDR3 DNA: TGCAGCGTCGGGACAGGGTTTGCAGATACGCAGTATTTT
CDR3 protein: CSVGTGFADTQYF

D gene: TRBD1
J gene: TRBJ1-5
V gene: TRBV3-1/TRBV3-2
clone size: NA
CDR3 DNA: TGTGCCAGCAGCCTCGCGAGCGCAGGGGGATATCAGCCCCAGCATTTT
CDR3 protein: CASSLASAGGYQPQHF